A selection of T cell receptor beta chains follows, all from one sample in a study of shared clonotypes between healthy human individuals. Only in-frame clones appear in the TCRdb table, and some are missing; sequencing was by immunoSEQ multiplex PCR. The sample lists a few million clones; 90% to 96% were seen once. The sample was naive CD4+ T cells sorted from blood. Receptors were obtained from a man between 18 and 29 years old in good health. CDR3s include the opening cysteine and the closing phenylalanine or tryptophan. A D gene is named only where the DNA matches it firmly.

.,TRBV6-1,CASSPYGSISYEQYF
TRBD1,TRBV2,CASSFLRTGGGYTF
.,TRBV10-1,CASSEGGLPQYF
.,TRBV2,CASSASGAGELFF
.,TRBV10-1,CASSDTGLAQYF
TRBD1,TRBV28,CASSSGTGPQPQHF
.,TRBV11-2,CASSLVSQGAYEQYF
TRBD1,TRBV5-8,CASSLPIGQDTGELFF
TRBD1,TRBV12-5,CASGPGQGALNTQYF
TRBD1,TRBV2,CASRYDRGAPLHF
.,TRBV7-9,CASSLYNTEAFF
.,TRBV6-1,CASSMIAPGYEQYF
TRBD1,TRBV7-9,CASSFSRTGVETQYF